Listed below are T cell receptor beta chains from one sample, sequenced in a study of T cells after yellow fever vaccination. TCRdb fed the 5' RACE reads into MiXCR, producing one record per CDR3 protein. This table holds roughly 180,000 distinct CDR3 sequences, about 6% found once. The sample in question was CD4+ T cells sorted from PBMCs, obtained on the day of the first yellow fever vaccination. The source is a man aged 18-30 years who received the YFV17D yellow fever vaccine. CDR3s include the opening cysteine and the closing phenylalanine or tryptophan. Each record gives: V gene, clone size, J gene, D gene, CDR3 protein, CDR3 DNA. D genes are given only for firm matches. The listing skips clone size in some rows; elsewhere it reads once, few, many or a size class.

TRBV29-1	few	TRBJ2-1	NA	CSVEGGGNEQFF	TGCAGCGTTGAAGGAGGGGGCAATGAGCAGTTCTTC
TRBV18	few	TRBJ2-7	TRBD1	CASSPVGQGALEQYF	TGTGCCAGCTCACCAGTTGGGCAGGGGGCGCTTGAGCAGTACTTC
TRBV11-2	many	TRBJ2-3	NA	CASSLDRRNTQYF	TGTGCCAGCAGCTTAGATCGGCGAAATACGCAGTATTTT
TRBV4-2	NA	TRBJ2-2	TRBD1	CASSPYPGQGGTGELFF	TGTGCCAGCAGCCCATACCCCGGACAGGGGGGCACCGGGGAGCTGTTTTTT
TRBV5-1	few	TRBJ1-4	NA	CASSLKTGVPESEKLFF	TGCGCCAGCAGCTTGAAAACCGGGGTCCCGGAAAGTGAAAAACTGTTTTTT
TRBV6-2/TRBV6-3	few	TRBJ1-2	NA	CASSTSGVEVYGYTF	TGTGCCAGCAGTACCTCAGGGGTGGAAGTCTATGGCTACACCTTC
TRBV10-3	many	TRBJ2-3	TRBD2	CAISLAVVEAGGITDTQYF	TGTGCCATCAGTCTCGCAGTGGTGGAGGCGGGGGGGATCACAGATACGCAGTATTTT
TRBV9	many	TRBJ2-3	NA	CASRGGPSPDTQYF	TGTGCCAGCAGGGGGGGGCCTTCACCAGATACGCAGTATTTT
TRBV7-9	many	TRBJ2-5	NA	CASIKDTQETQYF	TGTGCCAGCATTAAGGACACCCAAGAGACCCAGTACTTC
TRBV5-4	NA	TRBJ2-2	NA	CASRGPNANTGELFF	TGTGCCAGCAGAGGCCCTAATGCGAACACCGGGGAGCTGTTTTTT
TRBV7-3	few	TRBJ2-2	NA	CASSLMPGTGELFF	TGTGCCAGCAGCTTAATGCCGGGGACCGGGGAGCTGTTTTTT
TRBV9	NA	TRBJ2-6	TRBD1	CASSNHRGGGSGANVLTF	TGTGCCAGCAGCAACCACAGGGGTGGGGGCTCTGGGGCCAACGTCCTGACTTTC
TRBV5-6	many	TRBJ2-5	NA	CASSVGETQYF	TGTGCCAGCAGCGTTGGTGAGACCCAGTACTTC
TRBV4-1	many	TRBJ2-1	TRBD2	CASSQYISGGLTYNEQFF	TGCGCCAGCAGCCAATATATTAGCGGGGGGCTAACTTACAATGAGCAGTTCTTC
TRBV5-1	few	TRBJ2-1	NA	CASSFPGSSYNEQFF	TGCGCCAGCAGCTTCCCCGGGAGCTCCTACAATGAGCAGTTCTTC
TRBV20-1	NA	TRBJ2-7	NA	CSVEGCAYEQYF	TGCAGTGTAGAAGGGTGTGCCTACGAGCAGTACTTC
TRBV11-2	many	TRBJ1-2	NA	CASSLGGAERFTNYGYTF	TGTGCCAGCAGCTTAGGGGGGGCAGAGAGATTTACCAACTATGGCTACACCTTC
TRBV5-1	few	TRBJ2-3	TRBD2	CASSLLLAGASGDTQYF	TGCGCCAGCAGCTTACTACTAGCGGGGGCGTCGGGAGATACGCAGTATTTT
TRBV20-1	few	TRBJ1-5	NA	CSARSTKGSNQPQHF	TGCAGTGCGAGATCCACTAAGGGTAGCAATCAGCCCCAGCATTTT
TRBV6-1	many	TRBJ2-5	NA	CASSERALGGETQYF	TGTGCCAGCAGCGAAAGGGCTCTGGGAGGAGAGACCCAGTACTTC
TRBV7-2	many	TRBJ2-3	TRBD1	CASSLDRGTSTDTQYF	TGTGCCAGCAGCTTGGACAGGGGAACCAGCACAGATACGCAGTATTTT
TRBV7-2	few	TRBJ1-2	NA	CASSLTSGQTSYGYTF	TGTGCCAGCAGCTTAACGAGTGGACAAACTTCGTATGGCTACACCTTC
TRBV5-1	NA	TRBJ1-6	NA	CASSLTAVRGSNSPLHF	TGCGCCAGCAGCCTGACGGCGGTAAGAGGATCAAATTCACCCCTCCACTTT
TRBV7-2	many	TRBJ1-4	TRBD1	CASSPDRHNEKLFF	TGTGCCAGCAGCCCGGACAGGCATAATGAAAAACTGTTTTTT
TRBV11-1	NA	TRBJ1-1	NA	CASSFFHTEAFF	TGTGCCAGCAGCTTTTTTCACACTGAAGCTTTCTTT
TRBV4-2	NA	TRBJ1-2	NA	CASSQADSGGANGYTF	TGTGCCAGCAGCCAAGCTGATTCAGGAGGGGCTAATGGCTACACCTTC
TRBV5-4	NA	TRBJ2-3	NA	CASSLGDRYTDTQYF	TGTGCCAGCAGCTTGGGGGACCGATACACAGATACGCAGTATTTT
TRBV20-1	few	TRBJ2-1	NA	CSAARGLSSYNEQFF	TGCAGTGCTGCCAGGGGCTTAAGCTCCTACAATGAGCAGTTCTTC
TRBV9	NA	TRBJ2-1	NA	CASSVSGPRAHNEQFF	TGTGCCAGCAGCGTGTCTGGGCCTAGGGCCCACAATGAGCAGTTCTTC
TRBV6-2/TRBV6-3	many	TRBJ2-1	TRBD2	CASSYGRGGRDEQFF	TGTGCCAGCAGTTACGGTCGGGGGGGCAGGGATGAGCAGTTCTTC
TRBV7-6	NA	TRBJ2-7	TRBD2	CASSSPRGGQNEQYF	TGTGCCAGCAGCTCCCCCCGGGGGGGGCAGAACGAGCAGTACTTC
TRBV7-2	few	TRBJ1-3	NA	CASSPWTRTGNTIYF	TGTGCCAGCAGCCCCTGGACCAGAACGGGAAACACCATATATTTT
TRBV20-1	many	TRBJ1-5	NA	CSATPSNQPQHF	TGCAGTGCTACCCCTAGCAATCAGCCCCAGCATTTT
TRBV2	many	TRBJ1-5	NA	CASNRERASNQPQHF	TGTGCCAGCAACCGTGAGAGGGCTAGCAATCAGCCCCAGCATTTT
TRBV28	many	TRBJ1-1	TRBD1	CASSGPGTGSFF	TGTGCCAGCAGTGGACCCGGGACAGGGTCTTTCTTT
TRBV7-8	NA	TRBJ2-7	NA	CASSSRNFHEQYF	TGTGCCAGCAGCTCCCGGAATTTCCACGAGCAGTACTTC
TRBV5-3	many	TRBJ2-3	TRBD1	CARSFSPRGQADTQYF	TGTGCCAGAAGCTTCTCCCCCAGGGGGCAGGCAGATACGCAGTATTTT
TRBV6-5	many	TRBJ2-1	TRBD1	CASSSGNRGSTNEQFF	TGTGCCAGCAGTTCGGGAAACAGGGGATCAACCAATGAGCAGTTCTTC
TRBV10-3	NA	TRBJ1-2	NA	CAISDEGQGLYGYTF	TGTGCCATCAGTGATGAGGGGCAGGGCCTCTATGGCTACACCTTC
TRBV20-1	NA	TRBJ2-2	NA	CSARVTGGTGELFF	TGCAGTGCTAGAGTGACGGGCGGAACCGGGGAGCTGTTTTTT
TRBV5-1	NA	TRBJ2-3	NA	CASSLGQEADTQYF	TGCGCCAGCAGCTTGGGTCAGGAAGCAGATACGCAGTATTTT
TRBV4-2	many	TRBJ2-3	NA	CASSQEPSGTDTQYF	TGTGCCAGCAGCCAAGAACCTTCGGGGACAGATACGCAGTATTTT
TRBV4-3	few	TRBJ2-2	NA	CASSQIGGKFYGELFF	TGCGCCAGCAGCCAAATTGGGGGAAAGTTTTATGGGGAGCTGTTTTTT
TRBV12-3/TRBV12-4	few	TRBJ2-5	NA	CASSLVRGTQYF	TGTGCCAGCAGTTTGGTCAGGGGGACCCAGTACTTC
TRBV29-1	many	TRBJ2-3	NA	CSVYSPGHSTDTQYF	TGCAGCGTTTATTCTCCGGGACACTCCACAGATACGCAGTATTTT
TRBV6-5	many	TRBJ2-7	NA	CASSYSGNGPYEQYF	TGTGCCAGCAGTTATTCTGGCAATGGGCCCTACGAGCAGTACTTC
TRBV4-3	NA	TRBJ2-2	NA	CASSQEALNTGELFF	TGCGCCAGCAGCCAAGAGGCTTTGAACACCGGGGAGCTGTTTTTT
TRBV5-1	few	TRBJ2-3	TRBD2	CASSLRTSGGADTQYF	TGCGCCAGCAGCCTCCGGACTAGCGGGGGGGCAGATACGCAGTATTTT
TRBV4-3	few	TRBJ2-4	NA	CASSQGQGAKNIQYF	TGCGCCAGCAGCCAAGGCCAGGGGGCCAAAAACATTCAGTACTTC
TRBV7-9	many	TRBJ2-4	NA	CASSYLNGIQYF	TGTGCCAGCAGCTACCTAAACGGGATTCAGTACTTC
TRBV5-1	many	TRBJ2-1	TRBD1	CASSQGQGLNEQFF	TGCGCCAGCAGCCAGGGACAGGGTCTCAATGAGCAGTTCTTC
TRBV27	many	TRBJ2-7	NA	CASSLTVRGNWYEQYF	TGTGCCAGCAGTTTAACGGTGAGGGGCAATTGGTACGAGCAGTACTTC
TRBV12-3/TRBV12-4	many	TRBJ1-1	TRBD1	CASSFGPGGRNTEAFF	TGTGCCAGCAGTTTTGGGCCAGGGGGGAGGAACACTGAAGCTTTCTTT
TRBV7-2	many	TRBJ1-1	NA	CASSLRRGTEAFF	TGTGCCAGCAGCCTCCGGAGGGGCACTGAAGCTTTCTTT